One and the same sample provided the 5 T cell receptor beta chains below, sequenced in a study of blood T cell repertoires in COVID-19 (dated by TCRdb to 2020 to 2021). Receptor amplification or capture employed the immunoSEQ multiplex PCR assay. Drawn from immuneACCESS, this table holds only the in-frame rearrangements with V and J called that TCRdb kept. Clones are partly lost; checked studies trace under half to an unresolved V gene and leave the rest unexplained. This sample comprises some 230,000 clones, roughly 84% of them detected only once. The ten biggest clones cover 2.5% to 3.5% of the sample. Sequenced material: peripheral blood. The receptors were gathered from a man aged 45 to 65 who had recovered from COVID-19.

The V call is TRBV28, the J call TRBJ2-3; D gene ambiguous. Per the germline V gene, CDR1 is MDHEN and CDR2 is SYDVKM. The germline V and J ends were trimmed by 3 bases and 2 bases, with 6 bases remaining between them. CDR3 length: 13 residues. This CDR3 reads CASSFGHTDTQYF. The CDR3 coding sequence is TGTGCCAGCAGTTTTGGCCACACAGATACGCAGTATTTT.

The rearrangement uses TRBV5-1 and TRBJ2-1; 9 nucleotides match TRBD2. CDR1 is SGHRS and CDR2 is YFSETQ in the germline V gene. Germline trimming cut 4 bases from V and 6 bases from J; bases unmatched to any gene: 8. CDR3 length equals 15 residues. Here the CDR3 DNA reads TGCGCCAGCAGCCCAATAGCGGGAGCTCGCAATGAGCAGTTCTTC. Amino acid sequence: CASSPIAGARNEQFF.

The rearrangement links TRBV28 to TRBJ1-1; 9 nucleotides agree with TRBD1. V gave up 5 bases and J gave up 11 bases; unmatched junction bases: 6. Germline CDR1 MDHEN, CDR2 SYDVKM. CDR3 length: 12 amino acids. In nucleotides, the CDR3 is TGTGCCAGCAGTGTCCACAGGGGGCCGGCTTTCTTT. Residues: CASSVHRGPAFF.

This clone has more than one count but fewer than ten. The CDR3 DNA follows: TGTGCCAGCAGCTTGGAGGTCCAGGGAGGGTCACCCCTCCACTTT. It codes for CASSLEVQGGSPLHF. The J gene is TRBJ1-6, the V gene TRBV5-4; possibly TRBD1 for D (5 bases). Germline values: CDR1 SGHNT, CDR2 YYREEE (reference sequence). Trimming left V 0 bases short and J 10 bases short, with 14 bases between. This CDR3 is built from 15 residues.

This clone was counted a few times. The genes are TRBV6-6 and TRBJ1-6, with TRBD1 matching 10 bases. V was pared by 6 bases and J by 8 bases, with 10 bases of the junction left unmatched. Germline V gene data show CDR1 as MNHNY and CDR2 as SVGAGI (reference sequence). The CDR3 spans 16 residues. The CDR3 nucleotides read TGTGCCAGCAGCCTAAGGCCGGACAGGGGGGATTCACCCCTCCACTTT. As protein: CASSLRPDRGDSPLHF.